The 14 T cell receptor beta chains presented below share a single source sample, sequenced in a study of T cells after yellow fever vaccination. TCRdb called the 5' RACE reads again in MiXCR, with one record for every CDR3 protein. The sample comprises approximately 85,000 distinct CDR3 sequences, about 14% of which are singletons, and just under 25% rests with the top ten. Sequenced material: CD8+ T cells not binding an NS4B(214-222) dextramer, sorted from PBMCs, taken less than 25 days after the first yellow fever vaccination. The receptors come from a man aged 18 to 35 who received the YFV17D yellow fever vaccine.

The gene calls are TRBV4-2 and TRBJ1-4; D not resolved. CDR1 is LGHNA and CDR2 is YNFKEQ in the germline V gene. The ends were cut back, 1 base at V and 11 bases at J, with 17 bases in the middle. This CDR3 contains 15 residues. CDR3 sequence (DNA): TGTGCCAGCAGCCAAGTGGGAAGGACTCCAGATAAACTGTTTTTT. Its protein is CASSQVGRTPDKLFF.

The chain joins TRBV7-9 to TRBJ2-1; TRBD1 might be the D (6 bases). The CDR3 has 15 amino acids. Germline V gives CDR1 SEHNR, CDR2 FQNEAQ (reference sequence). Trimming cost V 3 bases and J 2 bases, with 11 bases left between them. This CDR3 is CASSLPGAAYNEQFF. CDR3 in DNA: TGTGCCAGCAGCTTGCCAGGGGCCGCCTACAATGAGCAGTTCTTC.

The V gene is TRBV4-3, the J gene TRBJ2-3; possibly TRBD1 for D (5 bases). Germline-derived CDR1 and CDR2 are LGHNA and YSLEER. V was trimmed by 0 bases and J by 5 bases, leaving 9 bases between them. This CDR3 has 14 residues. CDR3 amino acids: CASSQDDRRDTQYF. As DNA, the CDR3 is TGCGCCAGCAGCCAAGACGACAGACGAGATACGCAGTATTTT.

The V gene is TRBV9, the J gene TRBJ2-3, with D unclear. The CDR3 runs 12 residues. The V end was cut by 2 bases, the J end by 5 bases, with 6 bases between. Germline assignment: CDR1 SGDLS and CDR2 YYNGEE. CDR3 sequence: CASSVVRDTQYF. The CDR3 bases are TGTGCCAGCAGCGTGGTCAGAGATACGCAGTATTTT.

This chain uses TRBV30 with TRBJ1-1; possible D gene TRBD1, 6 bases. The CDR3 extends over 11 amino acids. Germline V CDR1 and CDR2: GTSNPN, SVGIG (reference sequence). V was clipped by 4 bases and J by 10 bases, with 13 bases between them. The CDR3 DNA reads TGTGCCTGGAACCAGGGAGGGGGAGCTTTCTTT. As protein: CAWNQGGGAFF.

The V call is TRBV6-1, the J call TRBJ2-3; TRBD2 agrees at 8 bases. The CDR3 spans 15 residues. V lost 3 bases to trimming and J lost 2 bases; unmatched junction nucleotides: 4. In germline, CDR1 is MNHNS, CDR2 SASEGT. The CDR3 loop is CASSDLAGYTDTQYF. The DNA for the CDR3 is TGTGCCAGCAGTGATTTAGCGGGGTACACAGATACGCAGTATTTT.

V usage is TRBV6-2 or TRBV6-3 and J usage is TRBJ2-7; D is unclear. This CDR3 comprises 11 residues. Trimming took off 7 bases at V and 2 bases at J, with 6 bases between the two ends. In germline, CDR1 is MNHEY, CDR2 SVGEGT. The CDR3 here is CASISAYEQYF. CDR3 coding DNA: TGTGCCAGCATTTCTGCCTACGAGCAGTACTTC.

This clonotype turned up a few times. The V call is TRBV4-1, the J call TRBJ2-3, with 8 nucleotides matching TRBD2. V shed 4 bases and J 2 bases; nucleotides not matched to a gene: 14. Germline-derived CDR1 and CDR2 are MGHRA and YSYEKL. The length of the CDR3 is 18 residues. The CDR3 DNA reads TGCGCCAGCAGCCGCAAGCTCCACGGCGGGGGGCCCACAGATACGCAGTATTTT. As protein: CASSRKLHGGGPTDTQYF.

This clonotype was observed many times. In nucleotides, the CDR3 is TGCAGCGTTGATCTCGGGTTCCACGAGCAGTACTTC. Protein sequence: CSVDLGFHEQYF. The chain combines TRBV29-1 with TRBJ2-7; D gene uncertain. Germline CDR1 SQVTM, CDR2 ANQGSEA. The CDR3 runs to 12 residues. Trimming cost V 3 bases and J 5 bases, with 11 bases left between them.

The chain uses TRBV7-9 and TRBJ2-5; 12 nucleotides line up with TRBD2. V dropped 5 bases and J dropped 2; count of bases not matched to a gene: 9. This CDR3 contains 17 residues. In germline, CDR1 is SEHNR, CDR2 FQNEAQ (reference sequence). CDR3 bases: TGTGCCAGCAGCCCCTGGACTAGCGGGGAGGAACAAGAGACCCAGTACTTC. It specifies CASSPWTSGEEQETQYF.

The gene calls are TRBV4-1 and TRBJ2-3; 8 nucleotides match TRBD2. Germline lookup yields CDR1 MGHRA and CDR2 YSYEKL. V was clipped by 2 bases and J by 2 bases; unmatched bases: 3. This CDR3 has 15 amino acids. The CDR3 region has the DNA TGCGCCAGCAGCCAACTTAGCGGGGTCACAGATACGCAGTATTTT. Amino acids: CASSQLSGVTDTQYF.

The chain joins TRBV4-2 to TRBJ1-5, with 8 bases identical to TRBD1. The CDR3 is made up of 15 amino acids. V shed 1 base, J shed 7 bases, and the junction held 6 bases outside the gene matches. CDR1 LGHNA and CDR2 YNFKEQ come from the germline V gene. The CDR3 nucleotides read TGTGCCAGCAGCCAAGCTGAGACAGGGGAACAGCCCCAGCATTTT. It is translated as CASSQAETGEQPQHF.

This clonotype was seen only a few times. The chain uses TRBV12-3 or TRBV12-4 and TRBJ2-5, with TRBD1 identical over 10 bases. V shed 6 bases, J shed 3 bases, and the junction held 7 bases outside the gene matches. The CDR3 extends over 15 amino acids. The DNA of the CDR3 is TGTGCCAGCAGAGGGACAGGGGCTAGAGAAGAGACCCAGTACTTC. Translated: CASRGTGAREETQYF.

The chain couples TRBV28 to TRBJ2-6, with a weak D call TRBD2 (6 bases). CDR1 is MDHEN and CDR2 is SYDVKM in the germline V gene. V gave up 5 bases and J gave up 4 bases, with 12 bases separating them. This CDR3 is built from 15 residues. CDR3 residues: CASSGGVTGANVLTF. The CDR3, as DNA: TGTGCCAGCAGTGGAGGGGTAACCGGGGCCAACGTCCTGACTTTC.